This T cell receptor beta chain was recovered during a study of neurological immune-mediated disorders. This clonotype was counted many times. The making of cDNA relied on 5'RACE with 10-nucleotide random UMIs. Sequencing runs each generated in excess of 170 million TCR-beta sequences derived from 15-18 subjects. A single record per CDR3 protein comes from TCRdb applying MiXCR to the 5' RACE reads. This table holds 31,000 or so distinct CDR3 sequences, 13% found once. The time point denotes: technical triplicate 2. CDR1 and CDR2 (germline): SEHNR, FQNEAQ (reference sequence). With V trimmed by 5 bases and J by 5 bases, 7 bases remained unmatched. The CDR3 is 15 residues long.

The receptor was isolated from a female donor with HTLV-1-associated myelopathy (HAM/TSP). The material sequenced was CD4+ T cells from blood. The genes are TRBV7-9 and TRBJ2-2; 8 bases are shared with TRBD2. CDR3 amino acids: CASSPGGPWTGELFF. The CDR3 DNA reads TGTGCCAGCAGCCCGGGGGGGCCCTGGACCGGGGAGCTGTTTTTT.